The following is a T cell receptor beta chain sequence with its context. Its specificity is not known. The data originate from a study of monozygotic twins with cystic fibrosis. Regarding the study as a whole: J usage was most co-twin-similar in 8 of 16 pairs, V in 13. In this small cohort, shared CDR3 numbers showed no association with age, concordance or disease severity. Monozygotic CF twins shared more identical nucleotide clonotypes than unrelated patients.

The germline V gene encodes CDR1 SNHLY and CDR2 FYNNEI. Deletions cut 7 bases from V and 0 bases from J, with 9 bases between. There are 13 residues in the CDR3. Some clones are missing from TCRdb's copy, which holds only in-frame ones; the method was immunoSEQ multiplex PCR. The sample yields roughly 24,000 clones, about 97% seen once. The sequence was collected from a girl aged 10-17 years with cystic fibrosis. The genes are TRBV2 and TRBJ1-1; D not certain. The sequenced sample was blood. This CDR3 reads CASKDNLNTEAFF. CDR3 nucleotides: TGTGCCAGCAAAGACAACTTGAACACTGAAGCTTTCTTT.